This paragraph covers one T cell receptor beta chain sequence. Antigen specificity is unknown. CDR3 length: 17 residues. The J segment lost 0 bases and the V segment lost 1 base, leaving 5 bases of the junction unmatched. Germline CDR1 is SGHAT and CDR2 is FQNNGV. These data originate in a study of early T cells in non-severe SARS-CoV-2 infection. Across the whole study: Sequencing used unsorted whole-blood bulk RNA, so chains lack pairing.

The library protocol tagged individual cDNA molecules with unique molecular identifiers. One entry per CDR3 protein results from TCRdb running MiXCR on the 5' RACE reads. Of about 70,000 distinct CDR3 sequences detected, 9% to 10% appear once; the ten largest clones hold around 15%. Study results and caveats: VDJdb-based matching was biased toward anti-spike CD8 responses and missed private and CD4 specificities.

The sequence was obtained from an adult who was a healthcare worker with PCR-confirmed SARS-CoV-2 infection or an uninfected control (not recorded which). The input for sequencing was whole blood, taken at baseline. The V call is TRBV11-2, the J call TRBJ2-7, with 11 bases matching TRBD2. The CDR3 reads CASSLASGRTPSYEQYF. In nucleotides, the CDR3 is TGTGCCAGCAGCTTAGCTAGCGGGAGGACCCCCTCCTACGAGCAGTACTTC.